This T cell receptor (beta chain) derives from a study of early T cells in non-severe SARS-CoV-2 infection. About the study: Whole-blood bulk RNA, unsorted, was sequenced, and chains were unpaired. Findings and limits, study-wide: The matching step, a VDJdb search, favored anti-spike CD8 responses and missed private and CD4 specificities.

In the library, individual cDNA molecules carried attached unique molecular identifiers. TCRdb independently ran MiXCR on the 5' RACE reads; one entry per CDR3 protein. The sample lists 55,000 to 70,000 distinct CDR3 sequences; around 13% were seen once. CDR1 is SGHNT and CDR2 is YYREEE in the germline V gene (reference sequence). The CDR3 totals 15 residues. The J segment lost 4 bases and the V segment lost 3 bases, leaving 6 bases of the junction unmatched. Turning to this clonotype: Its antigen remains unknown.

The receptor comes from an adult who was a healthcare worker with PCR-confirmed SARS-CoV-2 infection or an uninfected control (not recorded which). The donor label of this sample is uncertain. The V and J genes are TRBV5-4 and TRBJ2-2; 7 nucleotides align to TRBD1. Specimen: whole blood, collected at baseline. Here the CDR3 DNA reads TGTGCCAGCAGCTCAGACAGGGAAGCCACCGGGGAGCTGTTTTTT. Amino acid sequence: CASSSDREATGELFF.